These T cell receptor beta chains were read from a single sample in a study of control samples from healthy donors and cancer patients. Assay used: immunoSEQ multiplex PCR; TCRdb lists only in-frame clones, some missing. The data hold some 48,000 clones, with approximately 93% observed a single time. Material: PBMCs. The receptors stem from a woman aged 45-60 years with head and neck cancer. Both conserved end residues are part of each CDR3. D genes are given only for firm matches.

d_call: .
j_call: TRBJ2-1
v_call: TRBV5-6
cdr3_nt: TGTGCCAGCAGTCCAGTAAGCGAGACACCCTACAATGAGCAGTTCTTC
cdr3_aa: CASSPVSETPYNEQFF

d_call: TRBD2
j_call: TRBJ2-2
v_call: TRBV6-4
cdr3_nt: TGTGCCAGCAGTGAAACTAGCGGGAACACCGGGGAGCTGTTTTTT
cdr3_aa: CASSETSGNTGELFF

d_call: .
j_call: TRBJ1-3
v_call: TRBV3-1/TRBV3-2
cdr3_nt: TGTGCCAGCAGCCAGGGCAGCTCTGGAAACACCATATATTTT
cdr3_aa: CASSQGSSGNTIYF

d_call: .
j_call: TRBJ1-3
v_call: TRBV29-1
cdr3_nt: TGCAGCGTTGTTGGGGTAGTACGAAACACCATATATTTT
cdr3_aa: CSVVGVVRNTIYF

d_call: .
j_call: TRBJ1-3
v_call: TRBV5-4
cdr3_nt: TGTGCCAGCAGCCCCTTGCCTAGGGGAAACACCATATATTTT
cdr3_aa: CASSPLPRGNTIYF

d_call: .
j_call: TRBJ2-1
v_call: TRBV19
cdr3_nt: TGTGCCAGTAGTCCCTCCGCCGGAGTGGGGCAGTTCTTC
cdr3_aa: CASSPSAGVGQFF

d_call: .
j_call: TRBJ1-1
v_call: TRBV7-9
cdr3_nt: TGTGCCAGCAGCTCTAGACGGGGGGAGAACACTGAAGCTTTCTTT
cdr3_aa: CASSSRRGENTEAFF

d_call: TRBD1
j_call: TRBJ1-3
v_call: TRBV11-2
cdr3_nt: TGTGCCAGCAGCGACTTACAGGGGGCGAACGGAAACACCATATATTTT
cdr3_aa: CASSDLQGANGNTIYF

d_call: .
j_call: TRBJ2-3
v_call: TRBV2
cdr3_nt: TGTGCCAGCAGTGATGTGGCAGGGACGCAGTATTTT
cdr3_aa: CASSDVAGTQYF

d_call: .
j_call: TRBJ2-3
v_call: TRBV24-1
cdr3_nt: TGTGCCACCAGTGCTGATCGAAGACCTAGCACAGATACGCAGTATTTT
cdr3_aa: CATSADRRPSTDTQYF

d_call: TRBD1
j_call: TRBJ2-7
v_call: TRBV19
cdr3_nt: TGTGCCAGTAGTATGGGGACAGGGTCCTACGAGCAGTACTTC
cdr3_aa: CASSMGTGSYEQYF

d_call: TRBD1
j_call: TRBJ1-5
v_call: TRBV7-2
cdr3_nt: TGTGCCAGCAGCTTATGGTCCGCAGGGGGCTTCAATCAGCCCCAGCATTTT
cdr3_aa: CASSLWSAGGFNQPQHF

d_call: .
j_call: TRBJ2-5
v_call: TRBV27
cdr3_nt: TGTGCCAGCAGTTTAACAGGGCCTAAAGAGACCCAGTACTTC
cdr3_aa: CASSLTGPKETQYF

d_call: .
j_call: TRBJ2-2
v_call: TRBV7-9
cdr3_nt: TGTGCCAGCAGCTTAACAGCGGACACCGGGGAGCTGTTTTTT
cdr3_aa: CASSLTADTGELFF

d_call: TRBD1
j_call: TRBJ2-5
v_call: TRBV19
cdr3_nt: TGTGCCAGTAGTGGAAGGACAGGGAGTTGGGAGACCCAGTACTTC
cdr3_aa: CASSGRTGSWETQYF